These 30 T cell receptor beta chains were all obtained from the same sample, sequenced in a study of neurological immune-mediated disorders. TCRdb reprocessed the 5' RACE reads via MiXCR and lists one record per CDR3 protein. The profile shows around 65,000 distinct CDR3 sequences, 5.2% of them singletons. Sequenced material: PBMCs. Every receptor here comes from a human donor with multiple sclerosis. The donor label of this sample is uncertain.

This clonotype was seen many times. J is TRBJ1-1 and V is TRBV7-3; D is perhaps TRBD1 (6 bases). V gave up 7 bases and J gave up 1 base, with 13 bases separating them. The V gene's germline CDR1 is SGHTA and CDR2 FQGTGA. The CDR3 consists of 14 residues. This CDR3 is CASKLGASNTEAFF. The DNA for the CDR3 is TGTGCCAGCAAACTGGGGGCGTCGAACACTGAAGCTTTCTTT.

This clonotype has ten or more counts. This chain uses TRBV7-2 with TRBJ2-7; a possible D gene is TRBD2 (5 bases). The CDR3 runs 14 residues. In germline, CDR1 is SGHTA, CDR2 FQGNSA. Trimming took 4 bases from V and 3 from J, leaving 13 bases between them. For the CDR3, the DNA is TGTGCCAGCAGCTCGGACTCGACGGGCTACGAGCAGTACTTC. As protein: CASSSDSTGYEQYF.

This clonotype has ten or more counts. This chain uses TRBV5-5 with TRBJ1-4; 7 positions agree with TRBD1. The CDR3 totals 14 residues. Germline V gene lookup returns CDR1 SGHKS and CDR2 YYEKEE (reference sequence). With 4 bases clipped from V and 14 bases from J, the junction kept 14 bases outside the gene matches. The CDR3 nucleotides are TGTGCCAGCAGCCCCGGGGCGACAGGGCCTGGGCTGTTTTTT. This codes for CASSPGATGPGLFF.

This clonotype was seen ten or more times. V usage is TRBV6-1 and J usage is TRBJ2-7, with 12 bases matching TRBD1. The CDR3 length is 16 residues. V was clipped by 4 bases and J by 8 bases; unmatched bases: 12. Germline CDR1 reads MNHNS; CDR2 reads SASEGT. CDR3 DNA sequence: TGTGCCAGCAGTGTGGACGGGACAGGGGGCCGACCCCAGCAGTACTTC. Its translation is CASSVDGTGGRPQQYF.

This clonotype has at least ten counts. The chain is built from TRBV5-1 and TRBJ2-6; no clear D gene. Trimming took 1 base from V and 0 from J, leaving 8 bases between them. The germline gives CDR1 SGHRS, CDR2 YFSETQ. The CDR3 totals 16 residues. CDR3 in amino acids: CASSLWQSSGANVLTF. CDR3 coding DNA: TGCGCCAGCAGCTTGTGGCAGTCCTCTGGGGCCAACGTCCTGACTTTC. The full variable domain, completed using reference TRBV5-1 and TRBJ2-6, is KAGVTQTPRYLIKTRGQQVTLSCSPISGHRSVSWYQQTPGQGLQFLFEYFSETQRNKGNFPGRFSGRQFSNSRSEMNVSTLELGDSALYLCASSLWQSSGANVLTFGAGSRLTVL.

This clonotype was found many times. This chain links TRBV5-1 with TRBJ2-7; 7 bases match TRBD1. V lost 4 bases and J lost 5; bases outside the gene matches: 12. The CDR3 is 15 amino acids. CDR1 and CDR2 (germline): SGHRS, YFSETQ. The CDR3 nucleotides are TGCGCCAGCAGCGGCGTCGGACAGGTTTTGAACGAGCAGTACTTC. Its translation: CASSGVGQVLNEQYF.

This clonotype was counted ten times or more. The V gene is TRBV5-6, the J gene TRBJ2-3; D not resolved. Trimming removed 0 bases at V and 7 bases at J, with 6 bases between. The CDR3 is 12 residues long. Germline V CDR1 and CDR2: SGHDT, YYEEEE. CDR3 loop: CASSLGGHTQYF. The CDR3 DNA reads TGTGCCAGCAGCTTGGGGGGTCATACGCAGTATTTT.

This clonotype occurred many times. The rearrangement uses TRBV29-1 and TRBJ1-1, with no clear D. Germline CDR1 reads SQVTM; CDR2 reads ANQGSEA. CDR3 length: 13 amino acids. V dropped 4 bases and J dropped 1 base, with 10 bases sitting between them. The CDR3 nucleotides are TGCAGCGTTGGAGGTGTCTGGAACACTGAAGCTTTCTTT. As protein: CSVGGVWNTEAFF.

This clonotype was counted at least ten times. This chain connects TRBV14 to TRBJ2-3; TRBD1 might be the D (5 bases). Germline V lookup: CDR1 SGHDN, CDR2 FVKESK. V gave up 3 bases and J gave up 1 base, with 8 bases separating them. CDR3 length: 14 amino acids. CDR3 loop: CASSQLQGTDTQYF. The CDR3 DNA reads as TGTGCCAGCAGCCAGCTACAGGGCACAGATACGCAGTATTTT. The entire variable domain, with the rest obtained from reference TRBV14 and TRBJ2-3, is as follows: EAGVTQFPSHSVIEKGQTVTLRCDPISGHDNLYWYRRVMGKEIKFLLHFVKESKQDESGMPNNRFLAERTGGTYSTLKVQPAELEDSGVYFCASSQLQGTDTQYFGPGTRLTVL.

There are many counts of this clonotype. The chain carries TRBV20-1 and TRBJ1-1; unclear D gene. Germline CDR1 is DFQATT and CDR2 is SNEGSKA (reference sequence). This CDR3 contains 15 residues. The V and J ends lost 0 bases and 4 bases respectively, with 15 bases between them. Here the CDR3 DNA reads TGCAGTGCTAGAGACATGCGCCGGTTGGGCACTGAAGCTTTCTTT. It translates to CSARDMRRLGTEAFF.

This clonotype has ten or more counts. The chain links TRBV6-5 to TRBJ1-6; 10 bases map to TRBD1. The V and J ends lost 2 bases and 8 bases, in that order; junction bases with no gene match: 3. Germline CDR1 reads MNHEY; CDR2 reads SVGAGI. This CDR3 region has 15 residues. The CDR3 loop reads CASSYLGQGDSPLHF. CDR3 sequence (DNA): TGTGCCAGCAGTTACCTTGGACAGGGGGATTCACCCCTCCACTTT.

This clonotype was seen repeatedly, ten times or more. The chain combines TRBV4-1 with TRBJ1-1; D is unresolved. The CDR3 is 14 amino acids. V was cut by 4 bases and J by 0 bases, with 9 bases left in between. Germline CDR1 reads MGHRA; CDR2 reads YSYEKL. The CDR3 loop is CASSRNRVNTEAFF. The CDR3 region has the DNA TGCGCCAGCAGCCGAAATAGGGTGAACACTGAAGCTTTCTTT.

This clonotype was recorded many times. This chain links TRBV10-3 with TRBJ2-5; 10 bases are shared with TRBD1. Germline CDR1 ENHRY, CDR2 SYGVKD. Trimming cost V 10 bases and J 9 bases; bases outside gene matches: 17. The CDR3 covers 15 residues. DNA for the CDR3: TGTGCCACGGGGCCGGGACAGGGGACCCTAGGGTCCCAGTACTTC. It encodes CATGPGQGTLGSQYF.

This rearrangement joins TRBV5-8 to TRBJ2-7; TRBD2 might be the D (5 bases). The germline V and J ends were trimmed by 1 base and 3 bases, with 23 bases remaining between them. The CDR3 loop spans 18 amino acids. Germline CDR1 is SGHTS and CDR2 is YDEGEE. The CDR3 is CASSLLVSSRTTLYEQYF. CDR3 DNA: TGTGCCAGCAGCTTGTTAGTTTCTAGCAGGACGACTCTCTACGAGCAGTACTTC.

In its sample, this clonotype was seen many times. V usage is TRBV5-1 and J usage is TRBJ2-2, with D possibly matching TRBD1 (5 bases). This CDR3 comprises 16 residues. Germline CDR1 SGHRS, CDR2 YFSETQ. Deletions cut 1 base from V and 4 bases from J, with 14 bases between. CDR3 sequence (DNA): TGCGCCAGCAGCTTGTCAAGTGGGGCGCTCACCGGGGAGCTGTTTTTT. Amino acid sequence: CASSLSSGALTGELFF.

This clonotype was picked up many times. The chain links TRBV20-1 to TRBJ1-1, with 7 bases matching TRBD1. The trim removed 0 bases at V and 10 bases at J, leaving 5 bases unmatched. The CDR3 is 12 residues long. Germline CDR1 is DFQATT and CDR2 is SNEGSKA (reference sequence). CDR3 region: CSARDDRDGAFF. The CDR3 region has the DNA TGCAGTGCTAGAGACGACAGGGACGGAGCTTTCTTT.

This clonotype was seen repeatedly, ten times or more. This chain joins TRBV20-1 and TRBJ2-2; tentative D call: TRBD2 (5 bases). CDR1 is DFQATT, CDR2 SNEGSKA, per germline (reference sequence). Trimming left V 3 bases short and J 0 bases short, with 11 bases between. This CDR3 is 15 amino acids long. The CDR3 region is CSARSARANTGELFF. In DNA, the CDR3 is TGCAGTGCTAGGTCAGCGCGGGCGAACACCGGGGAGCTGTTTTTT.

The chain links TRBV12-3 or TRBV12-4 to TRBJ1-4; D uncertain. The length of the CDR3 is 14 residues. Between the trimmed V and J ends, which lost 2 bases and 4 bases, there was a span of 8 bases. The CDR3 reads CASSLRRINEKLFF. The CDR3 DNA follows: TGTGCCAGCAGTTTACGGCGGATTAATGAAAAACTGTTTTTT.

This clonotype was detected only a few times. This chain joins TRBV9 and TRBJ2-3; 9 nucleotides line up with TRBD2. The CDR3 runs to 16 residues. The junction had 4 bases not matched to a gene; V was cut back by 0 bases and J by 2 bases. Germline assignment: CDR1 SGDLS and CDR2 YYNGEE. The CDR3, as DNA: TGTGCCAGCAGCGTAGCCAGCGGGGGGATCACAGATACGCAGTATTTT. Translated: CASSVASGGITDTQYF.

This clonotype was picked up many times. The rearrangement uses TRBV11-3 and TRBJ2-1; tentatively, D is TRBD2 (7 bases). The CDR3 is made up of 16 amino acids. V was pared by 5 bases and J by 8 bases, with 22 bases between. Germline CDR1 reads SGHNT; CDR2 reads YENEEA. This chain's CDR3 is CASSRRAGAAGDEQFF. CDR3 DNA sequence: TGTGCCAGCAGCCGCCGGGCGGGGGCCGCGGGGGATGAGCAGTTCTTC. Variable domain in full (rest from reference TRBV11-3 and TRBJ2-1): EAGVVQSPRYKIIEKKQPVAFWCNPISGHNTLYWYLQNLGQGPELLIRYENEEAVDDSQLPKDRFSAERLKGVDSTLKIQPAELGDSAVYLCASSRRAGAAGDEQFFGPGTRLTVL.

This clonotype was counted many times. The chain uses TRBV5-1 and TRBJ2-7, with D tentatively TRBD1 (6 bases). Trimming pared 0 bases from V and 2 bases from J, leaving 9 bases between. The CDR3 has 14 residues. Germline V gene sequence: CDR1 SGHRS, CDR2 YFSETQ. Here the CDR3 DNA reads TGCGCCAGCAGCTTGGGGACAGTCACCTACGAGCAGTACTTC. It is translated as CASSLGTVTYEQYF.

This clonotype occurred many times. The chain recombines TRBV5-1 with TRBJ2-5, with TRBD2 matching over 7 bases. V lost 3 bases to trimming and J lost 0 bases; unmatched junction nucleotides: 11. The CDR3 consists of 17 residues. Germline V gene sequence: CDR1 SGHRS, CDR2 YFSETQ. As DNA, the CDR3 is TGCGCCAGCAGCTACCTCCGGGGGGATACGTACCAAGAGACCCAGTACTTC. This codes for CASSYLRGDTYQETQYF.

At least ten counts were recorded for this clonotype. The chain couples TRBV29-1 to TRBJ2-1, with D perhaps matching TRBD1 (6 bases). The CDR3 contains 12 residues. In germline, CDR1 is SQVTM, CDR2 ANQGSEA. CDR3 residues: CTVWQGSHEQFF. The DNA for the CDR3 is TGCACCGTATGGCAGGGGTCCCATGAGCAGTTCTTC.

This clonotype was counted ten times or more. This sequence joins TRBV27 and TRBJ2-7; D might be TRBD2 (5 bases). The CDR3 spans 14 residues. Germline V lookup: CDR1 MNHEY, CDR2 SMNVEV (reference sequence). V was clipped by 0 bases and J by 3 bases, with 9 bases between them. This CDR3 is CASSLSEGSYEQYF. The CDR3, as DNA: TGTGCCAGCAGTTTATCAGAGGGTAGCTACGAGCAGTACTTC.

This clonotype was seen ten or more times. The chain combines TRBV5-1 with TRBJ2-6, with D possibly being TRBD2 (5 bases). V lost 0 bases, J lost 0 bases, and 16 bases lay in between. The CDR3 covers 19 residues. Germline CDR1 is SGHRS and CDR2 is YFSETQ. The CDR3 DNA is TGCGCCAGCAGCTTGGGGCCGGGGATTTCCCCCTCTGGGGCCAACGTCCTGACTTTC. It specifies CASSLGPGISPSGANVLTF.

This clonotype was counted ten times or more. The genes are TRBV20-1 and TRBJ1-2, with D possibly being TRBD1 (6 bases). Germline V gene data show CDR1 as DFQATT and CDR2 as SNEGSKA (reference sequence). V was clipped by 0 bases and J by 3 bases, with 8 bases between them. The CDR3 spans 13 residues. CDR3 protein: CSAREQGDYGYTF. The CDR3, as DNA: TGCAGTGCTAGAGAACAGGGAGACTATGGCTACACCTTC.

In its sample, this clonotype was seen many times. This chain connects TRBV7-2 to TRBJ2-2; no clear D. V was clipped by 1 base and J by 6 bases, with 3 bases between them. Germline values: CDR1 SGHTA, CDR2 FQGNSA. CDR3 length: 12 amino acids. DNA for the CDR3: TGTGCCAGCAGCTTAGGGCCCGGGGAGCTGTTTTTT. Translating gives CASSLGPGELFF.

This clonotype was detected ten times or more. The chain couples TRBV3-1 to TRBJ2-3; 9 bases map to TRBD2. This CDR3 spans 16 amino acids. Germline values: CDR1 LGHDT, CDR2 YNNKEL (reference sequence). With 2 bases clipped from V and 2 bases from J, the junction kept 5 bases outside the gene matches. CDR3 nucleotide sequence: TGTGCCAGCAGCCAAACGGCGGGGGGGCCCACAGATACGCAGTATTTT. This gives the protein CASSQTAGGPTDTQYF.

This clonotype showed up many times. The CDR3, as DNA: TGTGCCAGCAGTTACGGTCCTCAGTGGGGGCGTAATCAATATGGGTATTTT. Its translation: CASSYGPQWGRNQYGYF. The rearrangement joins TRBV6-2 or TRBV6-3 to TRBJ2-3, with D possibly being TRBD1 (6 bases). This CDR3 spans 17 amino acids. The ends were cut back, 2 bases at V and 14 bases at J, with 29 bases in the middle. Germline loops: CDR1 MNHEY, CDR2 SVGEGT.

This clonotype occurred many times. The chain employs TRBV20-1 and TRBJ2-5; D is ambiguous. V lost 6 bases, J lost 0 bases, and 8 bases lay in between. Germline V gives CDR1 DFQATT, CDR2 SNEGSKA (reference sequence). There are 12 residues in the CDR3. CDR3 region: CSAAGDQETQYF. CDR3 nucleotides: TGCAGTGCGGCAGGAGACCAAGAGACCCAGTACTTC.